This TCR beta chain was sequenced in a study of cytomegalovirus exposure and HLA in healthy donors. The V and J ends lost 0 bases and 4 bases, in that order; junction bases with no gene match: 7. This CDR3 region has 17 residues. CDR1 and CDR2 from the germline V gene are SGHNT and YYREEE (reference sequence). PCR was performed using 60 Vbeta and 13 Jbeta primers. Clones were sequenced by immunoSEQ multiplex PCR, and TCRdb holds only the in-frame ones, with some missing. The table includes 55,000 to 65,000 clones, 65% to 80% detected once. The chain uses TRBV5-4 and TRBJ1-5; TRBD1 agrees at 10 bases. Sequencing used PBMCs. The sequence was obtained from a young man in good health and CMV-seropositive. This CDR3 is CASSLDGGTGVNQPQHF. DNA of the CDR3: TGTGCCAGCAGCTTGGACGGCGGGACAGGGGTGAATCAGCCCCAGCATTTT.